The 11 T cell receptor beta chains below all came from one sample that was sequenced in a study of CD8 T cells in ankylosing spondylitis. MiXCR was run by TCRdb on the 5' RACE reads, yielding one entry per CDR3 protein. The sample lists about 240,000 distinct CDR3 sequences, about 11% occurring once. The sample comprised blood, either unsorted or a sorted T cell fraction (not recorded which). All receptors come from a male donor with ankylosing spondylitis or in good health (not recorded which).

This clonotype was recorded many times. V usage is TRBV12-3 or TRBV12-4 and J usage is TRBJ2-1, with 8 bases lining up with TRBD2. V shed 2 bases and J 4 bases; nucleotides not matched to a gene: 4. The CDR3 sequence is 15 residues long. The chain's CDR3 is CASSLSGRRYNEQFF. DNA of the CDR3: TGTGCCAGCAGTTTAAGCGGGAGAAGGTACAATGAGCAGTTCTTC.

Many counts were recorded for this clonotype. This chain uses TRBV12-3 or TRBV12-4 with TRBJ1-1; D gene uncertain. V lost 6 bases, J lost 2 bases, and 4 bases lay in between. The CDR3 runs to 11 residues. The CDR3 is CASRHNTEAFF. CDR3 nucleotides: TGTGCCAGCAGACACAACACTGAAGCTTTCTTT.

This clonotype has at least ten counts. This rearrangement joins TRBV7-2 to TRBJ1-2, with 11 nucleotides matching TRBD1. CDR3 length equals 14 residues. The V gene's germline CDR1 is SGHTA and CDR2 FQGNSA. The V gene end was trimmed by 3 bases and the J gene end by 7 bases; junction bases not matched to a gene: 4. Here the CDR3 reads CASSLDRGPAGYTF. The CDR3, as DNA: TGTGCCAGCAGCTTGGACAGGGGGCCGGCTGGCTACACCTTC.

This clonotype has at least ten counts. The V call is TRBV7-8, the J call TRBJ1-5; 8 bases align to TRBD1. This CDR3 is built from 18 residues. The germline CDR1 and CDR2 sequences are SGHVS and FQNEAQ. V lost 3 bases and J lost 0; bases outside the gene matches: 10. Here the CDR3 reads CASSFNFRDRTSNQPQHF. The CDR3, as DNA: TGTGCCAGCAGCTTCAACTTCAGGGACAGGACTAGCAATCAGCCCCAGCATTTT.

The chain combines TRBV6-4 with TRBJ2-3; TRBD2 aligns across 7 bases. CDR1 and CDR2 (germline): MRHNA, SNTAGT. V was pared by 4 bases and J by 5 bases, with 9 bases of the junction left unmatched. The CDR3 extends over 15 amino acids. In DNA form, the CDR3 reads TGTGCCAGCAGTGGACTTGCGGGGGTACGAGATACGCAGTATTTT. Its protein is CASSGLAGVRDTQYF.

This clonotype was seen repeatedly, ten times or more. This chain connects TRBV5-6 to TRBJ2-7; D call uncertain. The CDR3 length is 13 residues. V was pared by 2 bases and J by 0 bases, with 6 bases between. CDR1 SGHDT and CDR2 YYEEEE come from the germline V gene. DNA of the CDR3: TGTGCCAGCAGCTTCGTGGACTCCTACGAGCAGTACTTC. Translating it yields CASSFVDSYEQYF.

This clonotype was seen many times. This sequence joins TRBV5-1 and TRBJ1-2; a possible D gene is TRBD1 (5 bases). V was shortened by 4 bases and J by 4 bases, with 8 bases between the two germline ends. There are 12 residues in the CDR3. CDR1 SGHRS and CDR2 YFSETQ come from the germline V gene. In DNA form, the CDR3 reads TGCGCCAGCAGCCCGGGACTCTATGGCTACACCTTC. Protein product: CASSPGLYGYTF.

A few counts support this clonotype. V and J are TRBV12-3 or TRBV12-4 and TRBJ1-1; the D gene is possibly TRBD1 (5 bases). The germline V and J ends were trimmed by 1 base and 10 bases, with 16 bases remaining between them. CDR3 length equals 14 residues. The CDR3 coding sequence is TGTGCCAGCAGTTTAGGCCCCGGGACTGGCGTAGCTTTCTTT. Translation gives CASSLGPGTGVAFF.

This clonotype has more than one count but fewer than ten. This sequence joins TRBV12-3 or TRBV12-4 and TRBJ2-2; 7 bases agree with TRBD2. The trim removed 6 bases at V and 7 bases at J, leaving 11 bases unmatched. CDR3 length equals 15 residues. CDR3 loop: CASSLGEGKGGELFF. The CDR3 DNA follows: TGTGCCAGCAGCCTTGGGGAGGGAAAGGGCGGGGAGCTGTTTTTT.

The V call is TRBV29-1, the J call TRBJ2-5; D is undetermined. Germline assignment: CDR1 SQVTM and CDR2 ANQGSEA. The CDR3 contains 15 residues. The V end lost 5 bases, the J end lost 4 bases, and 20 bases lay between the germline ends. The CDR3 here is CSVNGPNGRPETQYF. For the CDR3, the DNA is TGCAGCGTTAACGGTCCCAACGGCAGGCCAGAGACCCAGTACTTC.

This clonotype was seen repeatedly, ten times or more. In nucleotides, the CDR3 is TGCAGTGCTCCGGAACGACAGGACACAGATACGCAGTATTTT. The encoded protein is CSAPERQDTDTQYF. The chain uses TRBV20-1 and TRBJ2-3; D might be TRBD1 (6 bases). CDR1 DFQATT and CDR2 SNEGSKA come from the germline V gene (reference sequence). V dropped 5 bases and J dropped 2 bases, with 14 bases sitting between them. CDR3 length equals 14 residues.